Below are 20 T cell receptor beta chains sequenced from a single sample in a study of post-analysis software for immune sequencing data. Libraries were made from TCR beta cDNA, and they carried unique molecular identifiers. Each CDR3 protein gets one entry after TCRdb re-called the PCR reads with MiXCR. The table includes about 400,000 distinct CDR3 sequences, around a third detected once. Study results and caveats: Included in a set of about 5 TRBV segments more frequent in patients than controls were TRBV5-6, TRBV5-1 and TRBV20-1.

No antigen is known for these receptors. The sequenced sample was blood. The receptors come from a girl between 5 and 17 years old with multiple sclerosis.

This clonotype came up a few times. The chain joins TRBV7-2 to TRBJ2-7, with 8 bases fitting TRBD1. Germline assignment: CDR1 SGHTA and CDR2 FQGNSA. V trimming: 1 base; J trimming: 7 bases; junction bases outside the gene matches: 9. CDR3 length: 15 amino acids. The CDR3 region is CASSLDLQGAWEQYF. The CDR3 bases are TGTGCCAGCAGCTTAGATTTGCAGGGGGCGTGGGAGCAGTACTTC.

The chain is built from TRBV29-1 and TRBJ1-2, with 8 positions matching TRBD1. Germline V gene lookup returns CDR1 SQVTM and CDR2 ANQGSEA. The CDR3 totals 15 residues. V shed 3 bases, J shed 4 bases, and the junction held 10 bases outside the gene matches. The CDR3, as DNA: TGCAGCGTTGAGGAGAGACAGGGGACCTTCTATGGCTACACCTTC. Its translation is CSVEERQGTFYGYTF.

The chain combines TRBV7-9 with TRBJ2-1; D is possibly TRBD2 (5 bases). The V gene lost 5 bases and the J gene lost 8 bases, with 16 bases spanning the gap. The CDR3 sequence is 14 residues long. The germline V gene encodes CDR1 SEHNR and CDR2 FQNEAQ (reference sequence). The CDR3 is CASSRRQRTDEQFF. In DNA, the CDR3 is TGTGCCAGCAGCCGTCGGCAGCGGACTGATGAGCAGTTCTTC.

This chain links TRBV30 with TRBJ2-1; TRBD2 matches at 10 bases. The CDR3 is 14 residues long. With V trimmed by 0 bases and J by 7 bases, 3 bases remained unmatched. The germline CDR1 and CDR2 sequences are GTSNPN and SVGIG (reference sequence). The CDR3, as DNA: TGTGCCTGGAGTGTACTAGCGGGATTAAATGAGCAGTTCTTC. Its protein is CAWSVLAGLNEQFF.

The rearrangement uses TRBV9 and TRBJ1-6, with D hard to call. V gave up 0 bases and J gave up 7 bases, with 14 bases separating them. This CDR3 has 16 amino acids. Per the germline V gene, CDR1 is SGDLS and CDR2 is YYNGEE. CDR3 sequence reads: CASSVVADPRNSPLHF. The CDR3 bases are TGTGCCAGCAGCGTAGTGGCTGACCCAAGAAATTCACCCCTCCACTTT.

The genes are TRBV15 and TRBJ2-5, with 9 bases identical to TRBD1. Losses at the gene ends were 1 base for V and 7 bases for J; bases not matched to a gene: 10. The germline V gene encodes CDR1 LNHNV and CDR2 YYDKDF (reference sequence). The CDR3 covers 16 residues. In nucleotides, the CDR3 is TGTGCCACCAGCAGAGTAGGGACAGGGAGTTATGGGACCCAGTACTTC. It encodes CATSRVGTGSYGTQYF.

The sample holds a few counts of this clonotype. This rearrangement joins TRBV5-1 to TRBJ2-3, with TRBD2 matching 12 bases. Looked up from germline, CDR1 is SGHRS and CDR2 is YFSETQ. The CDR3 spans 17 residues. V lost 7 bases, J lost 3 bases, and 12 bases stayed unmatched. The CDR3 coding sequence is TGCGCCAGCTCCCTGGAGAGACTAGCGGGGGAGACAGATACGCAGTATTTT. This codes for CASSLERLAGETDTQYF. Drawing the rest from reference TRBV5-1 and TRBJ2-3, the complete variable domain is KAGVTQTPRYLIKTRGQQVTLSCSPISGHRSVSWYQQTPGQGLQFLFEYFSETQRNKGNFPGRFSGRQFSNSRSEMNVSTLELGDSALYLCASSLERLAGETDTQYFGPGTRLTVL.

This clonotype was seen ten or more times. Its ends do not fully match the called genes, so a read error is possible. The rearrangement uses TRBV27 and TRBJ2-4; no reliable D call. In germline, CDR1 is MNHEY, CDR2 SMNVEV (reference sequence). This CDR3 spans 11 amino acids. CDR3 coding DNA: TGCGCCAGCAGCCAAGGGAACATTCAGTACTTC. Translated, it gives CASSQGNIQYF.

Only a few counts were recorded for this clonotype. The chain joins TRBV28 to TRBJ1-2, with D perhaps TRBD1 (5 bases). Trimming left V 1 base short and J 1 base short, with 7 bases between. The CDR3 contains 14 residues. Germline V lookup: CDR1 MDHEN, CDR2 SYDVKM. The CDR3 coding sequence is TGTGCCAGCAGTTTATATCAGGGTAACTATGGCTACACCTTC. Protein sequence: CASSLYQGNYGYTF.

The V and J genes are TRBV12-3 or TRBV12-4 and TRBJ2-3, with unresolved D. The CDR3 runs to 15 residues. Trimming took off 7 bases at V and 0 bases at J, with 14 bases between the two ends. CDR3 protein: CASILGITSTDTQYF. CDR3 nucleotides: TGTGCCAGCATCCTAGGAATCACTAGCACAGATACGCAGTATTTT.

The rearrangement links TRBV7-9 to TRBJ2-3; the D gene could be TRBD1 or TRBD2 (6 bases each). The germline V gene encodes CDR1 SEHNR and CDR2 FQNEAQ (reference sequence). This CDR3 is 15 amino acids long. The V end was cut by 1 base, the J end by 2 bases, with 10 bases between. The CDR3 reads CASSLGPGATDTQYF. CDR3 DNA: TGTGCCAGCAGCTTAGGTCCGGGGGCCACAGATACGCAGTATTTT.

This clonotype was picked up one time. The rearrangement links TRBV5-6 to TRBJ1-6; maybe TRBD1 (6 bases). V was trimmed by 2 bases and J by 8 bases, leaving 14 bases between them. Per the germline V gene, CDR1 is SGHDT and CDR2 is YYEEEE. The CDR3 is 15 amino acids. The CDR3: CASSLGGRGDSPLHF. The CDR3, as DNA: TGTGCCAGCAGCTTAGGTGGCAGGGGAGATTCACCCCTCCACTTT.

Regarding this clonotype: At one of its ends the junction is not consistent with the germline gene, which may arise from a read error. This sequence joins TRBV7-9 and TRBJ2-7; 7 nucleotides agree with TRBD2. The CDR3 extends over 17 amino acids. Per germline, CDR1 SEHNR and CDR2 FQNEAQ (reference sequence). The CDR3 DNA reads TGTGCCAGCAGTTACAGCGGGCGGGGGACTGAAAATTACGTGCAGTACTTC. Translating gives CASSYSGRGTENYVQYF.

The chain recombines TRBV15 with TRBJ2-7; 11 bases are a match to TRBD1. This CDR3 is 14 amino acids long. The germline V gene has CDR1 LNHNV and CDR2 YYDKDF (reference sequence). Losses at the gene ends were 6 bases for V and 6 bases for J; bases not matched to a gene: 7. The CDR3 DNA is TGTGCCACCAGTTTCGGGACAGGGGGTTTCGAGCAGTACTTC. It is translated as CATSFGTGGFEQYF.

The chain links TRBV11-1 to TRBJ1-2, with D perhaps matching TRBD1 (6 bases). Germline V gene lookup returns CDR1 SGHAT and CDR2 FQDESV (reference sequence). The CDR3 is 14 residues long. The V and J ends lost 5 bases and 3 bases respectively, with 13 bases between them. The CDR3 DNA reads TGTGCCAGCAGCGCGACAGGAGACTACTATGGCTACACCTTC. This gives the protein CASSATGDYYGYTF.

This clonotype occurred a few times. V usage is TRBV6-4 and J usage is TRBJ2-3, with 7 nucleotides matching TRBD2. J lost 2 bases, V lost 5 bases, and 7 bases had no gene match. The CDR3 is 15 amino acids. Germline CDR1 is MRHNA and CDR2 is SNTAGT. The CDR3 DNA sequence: TGTGCCAGCAGTTCCGGGGGAGGGGACACAGATACGCAGTATTTT. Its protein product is CASSSGGGDTDTQYF.

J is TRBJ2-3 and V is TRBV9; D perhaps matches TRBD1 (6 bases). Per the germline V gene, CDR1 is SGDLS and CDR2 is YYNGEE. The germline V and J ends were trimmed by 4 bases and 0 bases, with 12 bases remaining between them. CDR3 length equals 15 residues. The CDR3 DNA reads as TGTGCCAGCAGCAAACGGACAGATAGCACAGATACGCAGTATTTT. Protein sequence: CASSKRTDSTDTQYF.

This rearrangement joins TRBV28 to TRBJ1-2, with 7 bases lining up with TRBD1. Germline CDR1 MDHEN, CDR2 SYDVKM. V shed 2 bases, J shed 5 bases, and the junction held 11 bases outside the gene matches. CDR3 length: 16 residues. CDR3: CASSLSPRTGKYGYTF. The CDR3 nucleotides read TGTGCCAGCAGTTTAAGCCCCCGGACAGGAAAGTATGGCTACACCTTC.

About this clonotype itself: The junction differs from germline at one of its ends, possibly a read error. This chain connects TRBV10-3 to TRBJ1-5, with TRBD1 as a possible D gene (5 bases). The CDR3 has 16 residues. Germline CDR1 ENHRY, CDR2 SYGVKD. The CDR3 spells CATSESARESNQPQHF. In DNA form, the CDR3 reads TGTGCCACCAGTGAGTCCGCCAGGGAAAGCAATCAGCCCCAGCATTTT.

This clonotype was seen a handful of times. The CDR3 coding sequence is TGCGCCAGCAGCCAAGAGTCGGGACAGCCAGCCTACGAGCAGTACTTC. Translation: CASSQESGQPAYEQYF. V usage is TRBV4-3 and J usage is TRBJ2-7; 7 positions match TRBD1. Germline CDR1 and CDR2: LGHNA and YSLEER. The CDR3 is 16 residues long. The J segment lost 2 bases and the V segment lost 0 bases, leaving 7 bases of the junction unmatched.